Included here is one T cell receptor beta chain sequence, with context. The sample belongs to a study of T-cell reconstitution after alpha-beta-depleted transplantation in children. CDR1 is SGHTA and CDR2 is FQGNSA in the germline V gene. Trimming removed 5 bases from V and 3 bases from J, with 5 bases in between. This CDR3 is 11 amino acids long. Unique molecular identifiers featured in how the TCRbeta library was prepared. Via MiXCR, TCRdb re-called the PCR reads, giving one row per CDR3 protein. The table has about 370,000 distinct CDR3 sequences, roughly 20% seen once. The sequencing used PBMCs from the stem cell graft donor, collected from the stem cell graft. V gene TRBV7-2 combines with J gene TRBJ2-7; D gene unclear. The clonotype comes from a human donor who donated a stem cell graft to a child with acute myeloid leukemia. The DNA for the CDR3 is TGTGCCAGCAGCACCCACTACGAGCAGTACTTC. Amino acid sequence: CASSTHYEQYF. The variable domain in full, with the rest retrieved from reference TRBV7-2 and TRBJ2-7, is GAGVSQSPSNKVTEKGKDVELRCDPISGHTALYWYRQSLGQGLEFLIYFQGNSAPDKSGLPSDRFSAERTGGSVSTLTIQRTQQEDSAVYLCASSTHYEQYFGPGTRLTVT.